This entry lists 23 T cell receptor beta chains sequenced from one sample in a study of cytomegalovirus exposure and HLA in healthy donors (dated by TCRdb to about 2017). Library preparation was by the immunoSEQ multiplex PCR assay. The multiplex PCR relied on a mix of 60 forward primers for TCR Vbeta segments and 13 reverse primers for TCR Jbeta segments. Not all clones reach the TCRdb copy of this immuneACCESS table, which keeps in-frame sequences only. Checked studies attribute under half of the gap to unresolved V genes and leave the rest unexplained. The sample yields tens of thousands of clones; approximately 84% were counted once. The top ten clonotypes cover approximately 2.1% of the sample. The specimen sequenced was PBMCs. All receptors come from a man younger than 30 in good health and CMV-seronegative.

The rearrangement links TRBV7-9 to TRBJ1-2, with a weak D call TRBD1 (6 bases). Germline V gene sequence: CDR1 SEHNR, CDR2 FQNEAQ (reference sequence). V lost 5 bases and J lost 8, with 18 bases in between. The CDR3 consists of 14 residues. This chain's CDR3 is CASSPSGDLRGYTF. CDR3 DNA: TGTGCCAGCAGCCCTTCAGGGGATTTGCGGGGCTACACCTTC.

The chain carries TRBV7-2 and TRBJ2-7, with D perhaps TRBD2 (5 bases). Trimming removed 6 bases from V and 0 bases from J, with 15 bases in between. CDR3 length equals 15 residues. Germline V gives CDR1 SGHTA, CDR2 FQGNSA. The CDR3 region is CASSYLGRASYEQYF. CDR3 sequence (DNA): TGTGCCAGCAGTTACCTAGGGCGGGCCTCCTACGAGCAGTACTTC.

The V and J genes are TRBV14 and TRBJ1-2; D ambiguous. Germline V gene sequence: CDR1 SGHDN, CDR2 FVKESK. Trimming pared 0 bases from V and 0 bases from J, leaving 8 bases between. The CDR3 has 15 residues. CDR3 residues: CASSQDQYPNYGYTF. The CDR3 DNA follows: TGTGCCAGCAGCCAAGACCAGTATCCTAACTATGGCTACACCTTC.

J is TRBJ2-4 and V is TRBV13; 8 nucleotides align to TRBD1. V was clipped by 6 bases and J by 7 bases; unmatched bases: 14. Germline V gene lookup returns CDR1 PRHDT and CDR2 FYEKMQ (reference sequence). The CDR3 runs 16 residues. The CDR3 DNA sequence: TGTGCCAGCAGGCTGGGCCCCGGACAGGGTGCCAACATTCAGTACTTC. Translating it yields CASRLGPGQGANIQYF.

The chain links TRBV6-4 to TRBJ1-5; D uncertain. This CDR3 has 12 amino acids. CDR1 MRHNA and CDR2 SNTAGT come from the germline V gene. The chain's CDR3 is CSPGGSNQPQHF. Written as DNA, the CDR3 is TGTTCCCCCGGCGGCAGCAATCAGCCCCAGCATTTT.

The J gene is TRBJ1-5, the V gene TRBV19; D gene uncertain. The V gene lost 3 bases and the J gene lost 8 bases, with 8 bases spanning the gap. Germline assignment: CDR1 LNHDA and CDR2 SQIVND (reference sequence). The CDR3 totals 12 residues. The CDR3 sequence is CASSIPGEPQHF. CDR3 DNA sequence: TGTGCCAGTAGTATCCCCGGGGAGCCCCAGCATTTT.

This chain uses TRBV15 with TRBJ1-1, with D unclear. Per the germline V gene, CDR1 is LNHNV and CDR2 is YYDKDF (reference sequence). The CDR3 has 14 amino acids. V lost 2 bases, J lost 3 bases, and 10 bases lay in between. The CDR3 DNA sequence: TGTGCCACCAGCAGAAGGGAGGGCGACACTGAAGCTTTCTTT. Translation gives CATSRREGDTEAFF.

This chain joins TRBV6-1 and TRBJ2-6; D may be TRBD1 (6 bases). V lost 3 bases and J lost 4, with 16 bases in between. The CDR3 length is 17 residues. From germline, CDR1 is MNHNS and CDR2 SASEGT. CDR3 sequence: CASSDPTGLGGANVLTF. DNA of the CDR3: TGTGCCAGCAGTGACCCAACAGGGTTGGGAGGGGCCAACGTCCTGACTTTC.

This chain links TRBV10-1 with TRBJ2-7; 7 positions agree with TRBD1. The CDR3 loop spans 14 amino acids. Germline V gene lookup returns CDR1 WNHNN and CDR2 SYGVQD (reference sequence). V lost 2 bases to trimming and J lost 8 bases; unmatched junction nucleotides: 9. The CDR3 DNA reads TGCGCCAGCAGTGAGCCTTCGACAGGGTACCAGCAGTACTTC. Protein: CASSEPSTGYQQYF.

J is TRBJ1-1 and V is TRBV7-8; D is perhaps TRBD1 (5 bases). Trimming shortened V by 3 bases and J by 1 base, and 12 bases separated the two germline ends. This CDR3 contains 15 residues. CDR1 and CDR2 from the germline V gene are SGHVS and FQNEAQ. The CDR3 DNA follows: TGTGCCAGCAGCTTCCGTGGCAGGGAGAACACTGAAGCTTTCTTT. It is translated as CASSFRGRENTEAFF.

This rearrangement joins TRBV7-9 to TRBJ1-3; the match to TRBD1 covers 10 bases. V was pared by 5 bases and J by 2 bases, with 9 bases of the junction left unmatched. The CDR3 length is 17 residues. Germline V gene lookup returns CDR1 SEHNR and CDR2 FQNEAQ (reference sequence). DNA for the CDR3: TGTGCCAGCAGCCCGCGGACAGGGGGAAACGCTGGAAACACCATATATTTT. It translates to CASSPRTGGNAGNTIYF.

This clone has only one observation. J is TRBJ2-1 and V is TRBV7-8; TRBD2 matches at 7 bases. CDR3 length equals 15 residues. Trimming at V came to 8 bases and at J to 3 bases, leaving 10 bases not matched to a gene. Germline V CDR1 and CDR2: SGHVS, FQNEAQ. CDR3 amino acids: CASHGASGIYNEQFF. The CDR3 DNA reads TGTGCCAGCCACGGGGCTAGCGGAATCTACAATGAGCAGTTCTTC.

This clone was seen once. The chain couples TRBV9 to TRBJ2-3; TRBD1 matches at 7 bases. CDR1 SGDLS and CDR2 YYNGEE come from the germline V gene. There are 16 residues in the CDR3. V trimming: 4 bases; J trimming: 1 base; junction bases outside the gene matches: 9. This CDR3 is CASSPPGGSRTDTQYF. In DNA form, the CDR3 reads TGTGCCAGCAGCCCACCAGGGGGTTCCCGCACAGATACGCAGTATTTT.

The V call is TRBV7-8, the J call TRBJ2-7; the match to TRBD2 covers 9 bases. Germline lookup yields CDR1 SGHVS and CDR2 FQNEAQ. Losses at the gene ends were 5 bases for V and 1 base for J; bases not matched to a gene: 6. The CDR3 runs 15 residues. The CDR3: CASSGAGGPSYEQYF. Written as DNA, the CDR3 is TGTGCCAGCAGCGGGGCGGGAGGGCCTTCCTACGAGCAGTACTTC. The full variable domain, its missing parts supplied by reference TRBV7-8 and TRBJ2-7, is GAGVSQSPRYKVAKRGQDVALRCDPISGHVSLFWYQQALGQGPEFLTYFQNEAQLDKSGLPSDRFFAERPEGSVSTLKIQRTQQEDSAVYLCASSGAGGPSYEQYFGPGTRLTVT.

The chain is built from TRBV9 and TRBJ2-7; 9 bases fit TRBD2. Germline V gene data show CDR1 as SGDLS and CDR2 as YYNGEE. The CDR3 spans 14 residues. V lost 5 bases and J lost 0; bases outside the gene matches: 3. The CDR3 region has the DNA TGTGCCAGCAGTCGACTAGCGGACTCCTACGAGCAGTACTTC. This codes for CASSRLADSYEQYF.

V is TRBV29-1 and J is TRBJ2-7; 9 bases fit TRBD2. This CDR3 spans 12 amino acids. Germline V gene data show CDR1 as SQVTM and CDR2 as ANQGSEA. Trimming removed 3 bases from V and 4 bases from J; junction bases left unmatched: 1. CDR3 sequence: CSVEREGYEQYF. The CDR3 DNA reads as TGCAGCGTTGAGCGGGAGGGATACGAGCAGTACTTC.

In this sample, this clone turned up a few times. This rearrangement joins TRBV5-5 to TRBJ2-7; D might be TRBD1 (6 bases). Trimming shortened V by 0 bases and J by 8 bases, and 12 bases separated the two germline ends. The V gene's germline CDR1 is SGHKS and CDR2 YYEKEE (reference sequence). The CDR3 consists of 13 residues. The CDR3 DNA sequence: TGTGCCAGCAGCTTGGTCGGGACAAACAAGCAGTACTTC. Its protein is CASSLVGTNKQYF. Based on the CDR3 plus reference TRBV5-5 and TRBJ2-7, the full variable domain is DAGVTQSPTHLIKTRGQQVTLRCSPISGHKSVSWYQQVLGQGPQFIFQYYEKEERGRGNFPDRFSARQFPNYSSELNVNALLLGDSALYLCASSLVGTNKQYFGPGTRLTVT.

This chain joins TRBV29-1 and TRBJ1-1; tentative D call: TRBD1 (6 bases). The CDR3 runs 15 residues. The germline V gene has CDR1 SQVTM and CDR2 ANQGSEA. V was cut by 1 base and J by 1 base, with 13 bases left in between. This CDR3 is CSVEALQGANTEAFF. Written as DNA, the CDR3 is TGCAGCGTTGAAGCCCTACAGGGCGCGAACACTGAAGCTTTCTTT.

This clone was recorded once. The chain combines TRBV30 with TRBJ2-7, with 7 positions matching TRBD1. V lost 3 bases and J lost 3; bases outside the gene matches: 2. The length of the CDR3 is 12 residues. Germline V gives CDR1 GTSNPN, CDR2 SVGIG (reference sequence). The CDR3 DNA is TGTGCCTGGAGCCACAGGGGCTACGAGCAGTACTTC. This codes for CAWSHRGYEQYF.

This rearrangement joins TRBV18 to TRBJ1-4, with D hard to call. Germline CDR1 KGHSH, CDR2 LQKENI. With 9 bases removed from V and 0 bases from J, the gap between germline ends came to 8 bases. This CDR3 has 13 amino acids. CDR3 residues: CASRLATNEKLFF. The DNA of the CDR3 is TGTGCCAGTAGACTGGCAACTAATGAAAAACTGTTTTTT.

This chain joins TRBV6-1 and TRBJ2-7, with D unclear. Germline loops: CDR1 MNHNS, CDR2 SASEGT. The CDR3 sequence is 15 residues long. The V and J ends lost 2 bases and 5 bases respectively, with 16 bases between them. The CDR3 region has the DNA TGTGCCAGCAGTGAATCTATCGGTCCCCATCACGAGCAGTACTTC. Its translation is CASSESIGPHHEQYF.

This rearrangement joins TRBV7-2 to TRBJ1-5; D is unresolved. The germline gives CDR1 SGHTA, CDR2 FQGNSA. The V end lost 2 bases, the J end lost 9 bases, and 8 bases lay between the germline ends. The CDR3 runs 12 residues. The CDR3 DNA sequence: TGTGCCAGCAGCTTACCGGGAGTGCCCCAGCATTTT. Translated: CASSLPGVPQHF. The whole variable domain, filled in from reference TRBV7-2 and TRBJ1-5, reads GAGVSQSPSNKVTEKGKDVELRCDPISGHTALYWYRQSLGQGLEFLIYFQGNSAPDKSGLPSDRFSAERTGGSVSTLTIQRTQQEDSAVYLCASSLPGVPQHFGDGTRLSIL.

This chain connects TRBV10-1 to TRBJ1-1; 9 nucleotides match TRBD1. CDR1 WNHNN and CDR2 SYGVQD come from the germline V gene (reference sequence). V lost 6 bases to trimming and J lost 6 bases; unmatched junction nucleotides: 8. The CDR3 runs to 14 residues. In nucleotides, the CDR3 is TGCGCCAGCAGGGCCTGGACAGGGGCCCCTGAAGCTTTCTTT. Its translation: CASRAWTGAPEAFF.